This TCR beta chain was sequenced in a study of cytomegalovirus exposure and HLA in healthy donors. Study conclusions and caveats: Through in vitro validation, three CMV-associated chains were shown to be specific for CMV antigens. As was reported, the classifier diagnosed cytomegalovirus status with high specificity and sensitivity.

This clone occurred once. Its target is not known. While the first cohort had 600 to 850 subjects, the donors belonged to the separate validation cohort of over a hundred subjects. Generated by immunoSEQ multiplex PCR, the TCRdb table keeps only in-frame clones and is missing some. The sample has about 160,000 clones, under 90% seen once. The source material was PBMCs. The sequence derives from a woman aged 18-35 years in good health and CMV-seropositive.

The CDR3 loop reads CASSQSSEETQYF. In DNA form, the CDR3 reads TGTGCCAGCAGTCAAAGTTCGGAAGAGACCCAGTACTTC. The V call is TRBV2, the J call TRBJ2-5; D uncertain. Per the germline V gene, CDR1 is SNHLY and CDR2 is FYNNEI. CDR3 length: 13 amino acids. The V and J ends lost 5 bases and 3 bases respectively, with 10 bases between them.